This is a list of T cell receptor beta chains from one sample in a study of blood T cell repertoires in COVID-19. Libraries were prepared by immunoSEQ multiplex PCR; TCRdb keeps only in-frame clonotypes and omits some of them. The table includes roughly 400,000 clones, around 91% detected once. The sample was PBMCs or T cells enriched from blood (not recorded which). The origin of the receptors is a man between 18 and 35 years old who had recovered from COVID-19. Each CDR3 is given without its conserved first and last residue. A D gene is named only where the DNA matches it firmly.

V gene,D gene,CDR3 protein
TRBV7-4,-,ASSLGAGPTDTQY
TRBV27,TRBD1,ASSTQGDTEAF
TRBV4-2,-,ASSPEGSSGNTIY
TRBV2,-,ASSPRRHQPQH
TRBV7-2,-,ASSKETSYNEQF
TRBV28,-,ATLETVINYGYT
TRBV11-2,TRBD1,ASSVGTGNQPQH
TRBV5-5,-,ASSLIQRGADYGYT
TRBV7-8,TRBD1,ASSLGTGTEEQY
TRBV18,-,ASSNGQYSNQPQH
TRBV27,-,ASSSGFRRGTEAF
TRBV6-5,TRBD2,ASIRASGTYEQY
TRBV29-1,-,SVSSRLSTDTQY
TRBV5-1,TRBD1,ASSLAVDRGTEAF
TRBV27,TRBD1,ASRATGGASYT
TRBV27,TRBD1,ASGLGQGSRATDTQY
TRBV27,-,ASSPPSSPGELF
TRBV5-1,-,ASSATIGTEAF
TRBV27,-,ASSFQFNYGYT
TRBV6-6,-,ASSPLGGVSSGANVLT
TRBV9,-,ASSASGTPRYEQY
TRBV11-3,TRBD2,ASTGLADEQF
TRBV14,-,ASNQVTGSTEAF
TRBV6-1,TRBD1,ASSEVETGGYGYT